These 32 T cell receptor beta chains were all obtained from the same sample, sequenced in a study of T cell responses to AZD1222 COVID-19 vaccine (dated by TCRdb to the early 2020s). The library was built by means of the immunoSEQ multiplex PCR assay. The source is immuneACCESS, and TCRdb retained only in-frame sequences with V and J called. Part of the clones is not carried over; for the studies checked, unresolved V genes explain less than half of this, and the remainder is unexplained. Counted in this sample were about 130,000 clones; 93% of them appeared once. About 3.1% of the sample belongs to the ten largest clones. The meaning of the sample's time point label: baseline before first vaccination. The material sequenced was peripheral blood, taken on day 0 of AZD1222 vaccination. The receptors derive from an adult in good health.

V and J are TRBV5-1 and TRBJ1-1; 7 bases are a match to TRBD1. Trimming took 0 bases from V and 5 from J; bases not matched to a gene: 4. This CDR3 is 14 amino acids long. In germline, CDR1 is SGHRS, CDR2 YFSETQ. The CDR3 nucleotides read TGCGCCAGCAGCTTGGAACAGGGGAGGACTGAAGCTTTCTTT. It yields the protein CASSLEQGRTEAFF.

V usage is TRBV18 and J usage is TRBJ1-1; TRBD1 matches 8 bases. J lost 4 bases, V lost 4 bases, and 8 bases had no gene match. This CDR3 spans 15 amino acids. Germline CDR1 is KGHSH and CDR2 is LQKENI. CDR3 in DNA: TGTGCCAGCTCACAAAAGACAGGGGAGGGCACTGAAGCTTTCTTT. It translates to CASSQKTGEGTEAFF.

The chain links TRBV7-2 to TRBJ2-7; the D gene is possibly TRBD1 (6 bases). The CDR3 sequence is 16 residues long. Trimming removed 2 bases at V and 0 bases at J, with 14 bases between. Germline loops: CDR1 SGHTA, CDR2 FQGNSA. In DNA, the CDR3 is TGTGCCAGCAGCTTACTGTCCGGGACAAGCTCCTACGAGCAGTACTTC. This codes for CASSLLSGTSSYEQYF.

The V and J genes are TRBV28 and TRBJ2-3; perhaps TRBD1 as D (5 bases). The CDR3 covers 13 residues. Germline CDR1 is MDHEN and CDR2 is SYDVKM. Trimming cost V 8 bases and J 2 bases, with 11 bases left between them. The DNA of the CDR3 is TGTGCCAGCGGGCAGGGTTCCACAGATACGCAGTATTTT. It is translated as CASGQGSTDTQYF.

Comment on this clone: The junction does not match germline at one end; this may be a read error. The gene calls are TRBV7-9 and TRBJ1-5; no definite D call. Germline CDR1 is SEHNR and CDR2 is FQNEAQ (reference sequence). The CDR3 is 12 residues long. The CDR3 DNA is TGTGCCACCAGCGGGGGCAATCAGCCCCAGCATTTT. It translates to CATSGGNQPQHF.

The chain links TRBV28 to TRBJ1-2; the D is unclear. The length of the CDR3 is 14 residues. Deletions cut 3 bases from V and 4 bases from J, with 12 bases between. The germline V gene encodes CDR1 MDHEN and CDR2 SYDVKM. CDR3 nucleotide sequence: TGTGCCAGCAGTTTGGAAAACAGAGGCTATGGCTACACCTTC. It specifies CASSLENRGYGYTF.

The chain's CDR3 is CASSFPGGELFF. Written as DNA, the CDR3 is TGTGCCAGCAGCTTTCCCGGCGGGGAGCTGTTTTTT. The V call is TRBV12-3 or TRBV12-4, the J call TRBJ2-2; D unresolved. The CDR3 is made up of 12 amino acids. V shed 6 bases and J shed 7 bases, with 9 bases lying between them.

The CDR3 DNA follows: TGCGCCAGCAGCTTGGGGCCATTCAATCCCACAGATACGCAGTATTTT. This encodes CASSLGPFNPTDTQYF. J is TRBJ2-3 and V is TRBV5-1, with D uncertain. The CDR3 spans 16 residues. Germline V gene lookup returns CDR1 SGHRS and CDR2 YFSETQ. Between the trimmed V and J ends, which lost 0 bases and 2 bases, there was a span of 13 bases.

The chain links TRBV20-1 to TRBJ2-7, with D perhaps matching TRBD1 (5 bases). CDR3 length: 12 residues. Germline-derived CDR1 and CDR2 are DFQATT and SNEGSKA (reference sequence). V lost 3 bases and J lost 5, with 11 bases in between. The CDR3 region has the DNA TGCAGTGCTAGTCCCAGGGCTGACGAGCAGTACTTC. Residues: CSASPRADEQYF.

V and J are TRBV19 and TRBJ1-1; perhaps TRBD1 as D (5 bases). The CDR3 sequence is 13 residues long. The germline gives CDR1 LNHDA, CDR2 SQIVND (reference sequence). With 1 base removed from V and 7 bases from J, the gap between germline ends came to 10 bases. The CDR3 DNA sequence: TGTGCCAGTAGTATAGCCCAGGGCTTTGAAGCTTTCTTT. It encodes CASSIAQGFEAFF.

The chain combines TRBV3-1 (or the pseudogene TRBV3-2) with TRBJ1-3; TRBD1 agrees at 7 bases. The CDR3 is made up of 15 amino acids. Germline V gene sequence: CDR1 LGHDT, CDR2 YNNKEL (reference sequence). V was pared by 1 base and J by 3 bases, with 3 bases of the junction left unmatched. CDR3 sequence reads: CASSQGTGLGNTIYF. The CDR3 coding sequence is TGTGCCAGCAGCCAAGGGACAGGCCTTGGAAACACCATATATTTT.

V and J are TRBV12-3 or TRBV12-4 and TRBJ1-1, with a weak D call TRBD1 (6 bases). V dropped 5 bases and J dropped 5 bases, with 12 bases sitting between them. CDR3 length: 13 residues. The CDR3 DNA reads as TGTGCCAGCAGTCCCCCAACAGGGACTGAAGCTTTCTTT. It encodes CASSPPTGTEAFF.

This chain links TRBV7-6 with TRBJ1-2; TRBD1 matches 9 bases. Germline CDR1 reads SGHVS; CDR2 reads FNYEAQ. J was trimmed by 10 bases and V by 5 bases; bases with no gene match: 8. The CDR3 runs 13 residues. In DNA, the CDR3 is TGTGCCAGCAGCCCCCGGGACAGGGAGGACTACACCTTC. It translates to CASSPRDREDYTF.

This chain uses TRBV28 with TRBJ1-1, with unresolved D. Germline values: CDR1 MDHEN, CDR2 SYDVKM. V lost 8 bases to trimming and J lost 0 bases, with 10 bases between them. The CDR3 has 13 residues. CDR3 protein: CASRDTMNTEAFF. The CDR3 nucleotides read TGTGCCAGCCGAGACACGATGAACACTGAAGCTTTCTTT.

The chain joins TRBV27 to TRBJ2-7; unclear D gene. The CDR3 length is 14 residues. Per the germline V gene, CDR1 is MNHEY and CDR2 is SMNVEV (reference sequence). The V end lost 0 bases, the J end lost 3 bases, and 9 bases lay between the germline ends. The CDR3 bases are TGTGCCAGCAGTTTATCTGGGGTGGGCTACGAGCAGTACTTC. Its protein product is CASSLSGVGYEQYF.

The chain is built from TRBV28 and TRBJ2-2; the match to TRBD1 covers 9 bases. V lost 7 bases and J lost 4; bases outside the gene matches: 4. Per the germline V gene, CDR1 is MDHEN and CDR2 is SYDVKM. The CDR3 has 14 amino acids. Here the CDR3 DNA reads TGTGCCAGCACCCGACAGGGGGGCACCGGGGAGCTGTTTTTT. Protein sequence: CASTRQGGTGELFF.

The genes are TRBV19 and TRBJ2-1, with 13 bases fitting TRBD2. Germline CDR1 reads LNHDA; CDR2 reads SQIVND (reference sequence). The CDR3 extends over 15 amino acids. J gave up 10 bases and V 0 bases, and 3 bases lay outside the gene matches. The CDR3 here is CASSIDPTSGREQFF. For the CDR3, the DNA is TGTGCCAGTAGTATAGACCCGACTAGCGGGAGGGAGCAGTTCTTC.

The chain recombines TRBV9 with TRBJ2-1; TRBD2 matches 7 bases. The V gene end was trimmed by 2 bases and the J gene end by 2 bases; junction bases not matched to a gene: 10. The CDR3 sequence is 17 residues long. Germline V gives CDR1 SGDLS, CDR2 YYNGEE. The CDR3 nucleotides read TGTGCCAGCAGCGTCCTGGGTGGGAGGGCCACCTACAATGAGCAGTTCTTC. It translates to CASSVLGGRATYNEQFF.

The rearrangement joins TRBV11-3 to TRBJ2-7; unclear D gene. Looked up from germline, CDR1 is SGHNT and CDR2 is YENEEA. This CDR3 is built from 15 residues. With 1 base removed from V and 1 base from J, the gap between germline ends came to 11 bases. The DNA for the CDR3 is TGTGCCAGCAGCTTAGTTCCTGGACGGTCCTACGAGCAGTACTTC. Its translation: CASSLVPGRSYEQYF.

This clone was recorded once. The chain recombines TRBV28 with TRBJ1-2; D remains unclear. The germline gives CDR1 MDHEN, CDR2 SYDVKM. CDR3 length: 15 residues. Trimming took 5 bases from V and 4 from J, leaving 17 bases between them. The CDR3 coding sequence is TGTGCCAGCAGTAATTATCGGACGGGATCCTATGGCTACACCTTC. Amino acids: CASSNYRTGSYGYTF.

As to this clone: This CDR3 is also generated by other DNA sequences in the sample. This chain connects TRBV5-1 to TRBJ1-5; D unresolved. The V gene's germline CDR1 is SGHRS and CDR2 YFSETQ. The CDR3 runs 15 residues. The V end was cut by 0 bases, the J end by 1 base, with 8 bases between. The CDR3 sequence is CASSLDGSSNQPQHF. CDR3 bases: TGCGCCAGCAGCTTGGACGGATCGAGCAATCAGCCCCAGCATTTT. Looking up the rest from reference TRBV5-1 and TRBJ1-5 gives the full variable domain: KAGVTQTPRYLIKTRGQQVTLSCSPISGHRSVSWYQQTPGQGLQFLFEYFSETQRNKGNFPGRFSGRQFSNSRSEMNVSTLELGDSALYLCASSLDGSSNQPQHFGDGTRLSIL.

The rearrangement uses TRBV28 and TRBJ1-4; 8 nucleotides line up with TRBD1. V dropped 5 bases and J dropped 8; count of bases not matched to a gene: 10. Germline CDR1 is MDHEN and CDR2 is SYDVKM. The CDR3 covers 15 residues. The CDR3 loop is CASSISRGRDEKLFF. CDR3 in DNA: TGTGCCAGCAGTATCTCCAGGGGGCGGGACGAAAAACTGTTTTTT.

The chain is built from TRBV3-1 (or the pseudogene TRBV3-2) and TRBJ1-1, with 9 bases fitting TRBD1. The CDR3 sequence is 13 residues long. The J segment lost 7 bases and the V segment lost 5 bases, leaving 5 bases of the junction unmatched. Germline CDR1 LGHDT, CDR2 YNNKEL (reference sequence). The CDR3 spells CASSVRQGVEAFF. DNA for the CDR3: TGTGCCAGCAGCGTAAGACAGGGGGTTGAAGCTTTCTTT.

The CDR3 reads CASSPWTAEAFF. For the CDR3, the DNA is TGTGCCAGCAGCCCCTGGACGGCTGAAGCTTTCTTT. This chain joins TRBV5-6 and TRBJ1-1; unclear D gene. The CDR3 contains 12 residues. Germline CDR1 SGHDT, CDR2 YYEEEE. Trimming removed 4 bases at V and 6 bases at J, with 10 bases between.

The chain has TRBV19 and TRBJ1-2; 7 bases are a match to TRBD1. The CDR3 loop spans 14 amino acids. Germline V gene lookup returns CDR1 LNHDA and CDR2 SQIVND (reference sequence). The trim removed 3 bases at V and 7 bases at J, leaving 8 bases unmatched. This CDR3 is CASSMQGGSIGYTF. The CDR3 DNA sequence: TGTGCCAGTAGTATGCAGGGGGGTTCGATTGGCTACACCTTC.

This chain connects TRBV19 to TRBJ1-1; D is possibly TRBD1 (6 bases). Germline CDR1 LNHDA, CDR2 SQIVND (reference sequence). Trimming shortened V by 4 bases and J by 0 bases, and 12 bases separated the two germline ends. The CDR3 spans 15 residues. DNA for the CDR3: TGTGCCAGTAGTAAAAGGACAGACTTGAACACTGAAGCTTTCTTT. The encoded protein is CASSKRTDLNTEAFF.

The chain employs TRBV6-1 and TRBJ1-1; possible D gene TRBD1, 5 bases. Trimming took 2 bases from V and 4 from J, leaving 11 bases between them. The CDR3 runs 14 residues. In germline, CDR1 is MNHNS, CDR2 SASEGT. The CDR3 sequence is CASSELGVGTEAFF. CDR3 in DNA: TGTGCCAGCAGTGAACTGGGGGTAGGCACTGAAGCTTTCTTT.

This chain joins TRBV12-3 or TRBV12-4 and TRBJ1-2; 8 bases align to TRBD1. The CDR3 contains 13 residues. Germline trimming cut 4 bases from V and 8 bases from J; bases unmatched to any gene: 6. CDR3 sequence reads: CASSYIQGAGYTF. The CDR3 DNA sequence: TGTGCCAGCAGTTACATTCAGGGGGCGGGCTACACCTTC.

The chain carries TRBV6-2 or TRBV6-3 and TRBJ1-6; D call uncertain. This CDR3 is 13 amino acids long. CDR1 and CDR2 from the germline V gene are MNHEY and SVGEGT. The germline V and J ends were trimmed by 4 bases and 7 bases, with 8 bases remaining between them. CDR3 DNA: TGTGCCAGCAGTTGGGCGGGGAATTCACCCCTCCACTTT. Translated, it gives CASSWAGNSPLHF.

V is TRBV18 and J is TRBJ1-1, with a weak D call TRBD1 (5 bases). V lost 3 bases and J 1 base, leaving 9 bases between the germline ends. CDR1 is KGHSH and CDR2 is LQKENI in the germline V gene. This CDR3 is built from 14 residues. The CDR3 coding sequence is TGTGCCAGCTCACCTTTGACAGCGAACACTGAAGCTTTCTTT. Protein sequence: CASSPLTANTEAFF.

The rearrangement uses TRBV27 and TRBJ1-5, with no clear D. The CDR3 covers 13 residues. CDR1 MNHEY and CDR2 SMNVEV come from the germline V gene (reference sequence). V was pared by 6 bases and J by 7 bases, with 13 bases between. CDR3 DNA: TGTGCCAGCAGGAGGGTAGTCGACCAGCCCCAGCATTTT. It translates to CASRRVVDQPQHF.

This clone was observed a handful of times. The CDR3: CASSVGRNNQPQHF. In nucleotides, the CDR3 is TGTGCCAGCAGCGTTGGACGGAATAATCAGCCCCAGCATTTT. This chain links TRBV2 with TRBJ1-5; no definite D call. V shed 6 bases and J shed 4 bases, with 13 bases lying between them. Germline V CDR1 and CDR2: SNHLY, FYNNEI. The length of the CDR3 is 14 residues.